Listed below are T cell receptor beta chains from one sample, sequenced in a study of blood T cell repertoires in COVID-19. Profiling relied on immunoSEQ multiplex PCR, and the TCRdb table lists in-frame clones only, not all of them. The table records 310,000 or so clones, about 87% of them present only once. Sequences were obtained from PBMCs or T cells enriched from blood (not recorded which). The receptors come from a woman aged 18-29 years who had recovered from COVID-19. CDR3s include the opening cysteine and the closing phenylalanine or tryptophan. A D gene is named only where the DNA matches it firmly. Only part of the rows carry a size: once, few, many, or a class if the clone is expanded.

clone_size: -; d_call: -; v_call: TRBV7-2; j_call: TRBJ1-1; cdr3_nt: TGTGCCAGCAGCTTAGTGGGGATTGTAGGTGGGGGCGTAGCTTTCTTT; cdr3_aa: CASSLVGIVGGGVAFF
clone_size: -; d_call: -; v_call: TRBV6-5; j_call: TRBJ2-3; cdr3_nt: TGTGCCAGCAGCTTTCTGGGCGCCACAGATACGCAGTATTTT; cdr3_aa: CASSFLGATDTQYF
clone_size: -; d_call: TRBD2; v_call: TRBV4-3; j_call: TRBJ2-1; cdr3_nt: TGCGCCAGCAGCCAGAGACTAGCAGGGTCCTACAATGAGCAGTTCTTC; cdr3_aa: CASSQRLAGSYNEQFF
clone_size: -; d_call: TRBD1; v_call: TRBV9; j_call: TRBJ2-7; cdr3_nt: TGTGCCAGCAGCCCCCGGGACAGGGGAACCTACGAGCAGTACTTC; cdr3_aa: CASSPRDRGTYEQYF
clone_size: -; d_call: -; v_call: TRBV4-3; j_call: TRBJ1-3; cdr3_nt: TGCGCCAGCAGCCAGGTTACGGGTTGGTTTGGTCACACCATATATTTT; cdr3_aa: CASSQVTGWFGHTIYF
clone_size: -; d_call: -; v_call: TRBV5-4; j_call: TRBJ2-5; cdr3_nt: TGTGCCAGCAGCTTATTGGCAGGGCCTAAAGAGACCCAGTACTTC; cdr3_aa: CASSLLAGPKETQYF
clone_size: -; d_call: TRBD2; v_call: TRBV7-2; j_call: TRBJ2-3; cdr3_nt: TGTGCCAGCAGCCTGGGGGGGGGAACCCTATACGCGCAGTATTTT; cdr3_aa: CASSLGGGTLYAQYF
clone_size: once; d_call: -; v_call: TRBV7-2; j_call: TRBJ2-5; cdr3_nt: TGTGCCAGCAGCTTAGGAAGCGGGCCGGAGACCCAGTACTTC; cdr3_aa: CASSLGSGPETQYF
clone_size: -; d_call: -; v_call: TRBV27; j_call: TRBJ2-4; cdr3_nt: TGTGCCAGCAGGAATGACAGGATCAAAAACATTCAGTACTTC; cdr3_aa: CASRNDRIKNIQYF
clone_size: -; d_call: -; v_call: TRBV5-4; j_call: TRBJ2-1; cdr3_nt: TGTGCCAGCAGCGCCCCGGGGGAAGAAACGTGGAATGAGCAGTTCTTC; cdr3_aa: CASSAPGEETWNEQFF
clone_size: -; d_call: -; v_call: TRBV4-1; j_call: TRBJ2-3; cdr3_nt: TGCGCCAGCAGCCAGAGCGGTTTAGCCCGCTACACAGATACGCAGTATTTT; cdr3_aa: CASSQSGLARYTDTQYF
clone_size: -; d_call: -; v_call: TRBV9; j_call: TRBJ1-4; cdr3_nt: TGTGCCAGCAGCGCTCAACTAGGAGGGCCTGAAAAACTGTTTTTT; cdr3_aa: CASSAQLGGPEKLFF
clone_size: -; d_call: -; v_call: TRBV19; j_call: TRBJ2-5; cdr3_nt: TGTGCCAGTAGTATAGGTGTTCGGCAGGGTAACCAAGAGACCCAGTACTTC; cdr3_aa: CASSIGVRQGNQETQYF
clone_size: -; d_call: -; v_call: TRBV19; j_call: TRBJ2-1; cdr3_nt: TGTGCCAGTAGTATTGGGCTAGCCTCCTACAATGAGCAGTTCTTC; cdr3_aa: CASSIGLASYNEQFF
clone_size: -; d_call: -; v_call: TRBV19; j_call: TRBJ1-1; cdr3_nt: TGTGCCAGTAGCGAGAGGAGCCTTGTCCCTGAAGCTTTCTTT; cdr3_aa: CASSERSLVPEAFF
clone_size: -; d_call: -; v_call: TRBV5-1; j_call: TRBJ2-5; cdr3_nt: TGCGCCAGCAGCTTGGAACCGGACTACCAAGAGACCCAGTACTTC; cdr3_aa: CASSLEPDYQETQYF
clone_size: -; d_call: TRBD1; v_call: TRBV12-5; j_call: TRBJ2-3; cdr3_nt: TGTGCTAGTGGTTTGGGACAGGGGGCAGATACGCAGTATTTT; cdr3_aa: CASGLGQGADTQYF
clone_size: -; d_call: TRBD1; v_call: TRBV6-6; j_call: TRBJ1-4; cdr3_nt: TGTGCCAGCAGTTGGGGACAGTTCGAAAAACTGTTTTTT; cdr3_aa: CASSWGQFEKLFF
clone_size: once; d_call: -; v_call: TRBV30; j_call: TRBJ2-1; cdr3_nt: TGTGCCTGGAGGCGGGGCGCCTACAATGAGCAGTTCTTC; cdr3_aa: CAWRRGAYNEQFF
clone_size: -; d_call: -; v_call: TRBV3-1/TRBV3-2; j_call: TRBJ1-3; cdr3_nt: TGTGCCAGCAGCCAAGGATACGGAGGGAGAAGAGGAAACACCATATATTTT; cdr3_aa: CASSQGYGGRRGNTIYF
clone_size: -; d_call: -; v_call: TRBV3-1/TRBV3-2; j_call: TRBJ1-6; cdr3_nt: TGTGCCAGCAGCCAAGGAGGGTACGGTTCACCCCTCCACTTT; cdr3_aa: CASSQGGYGSPLHF
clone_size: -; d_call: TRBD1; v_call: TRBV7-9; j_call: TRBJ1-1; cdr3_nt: TGTGCCAGCAGCTTAGTGGACAGGGCCACTGAAGCTTTCTTT; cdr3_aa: CASSLVDRATEAFF
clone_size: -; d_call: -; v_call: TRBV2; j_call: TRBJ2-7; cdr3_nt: TGTGCCAGCATTGCCGGGATCTCCTACGAGCAGTACTTC; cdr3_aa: CASIAGISYEQYF
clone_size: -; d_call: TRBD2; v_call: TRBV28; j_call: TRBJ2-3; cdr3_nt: TGTGCCAGCAGTTCCCTAGCGGGGGTCACAGATACGCAGTATTTT; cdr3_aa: CASSSLAGVTDTQYF
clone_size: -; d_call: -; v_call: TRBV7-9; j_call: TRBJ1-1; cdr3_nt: TGTGCCAGCAGCTTAGAGTTGGGAGGGATGAACACTGAAGCTTTCTTT; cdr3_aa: CASSLELGGMNTEAFF
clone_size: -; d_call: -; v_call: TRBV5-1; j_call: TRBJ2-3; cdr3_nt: TGCGCCAGCAGGAGAGGAGAGACAGGTCCAAAAAGCACAGATACGCAGTATTTT; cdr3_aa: CASRRGETGPKSTDTQYF
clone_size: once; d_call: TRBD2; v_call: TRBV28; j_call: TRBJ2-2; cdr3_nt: TGTGCCAGCACAACTAGCGGGAGATTGGGCACCGGGGAGCTGTTTTTT; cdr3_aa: CASTTSGRLGTGELFF
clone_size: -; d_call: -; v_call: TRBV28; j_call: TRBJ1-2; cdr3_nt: TGTGCCAGCAGTTTGGGGGGAAAGGATGGCTACACCTTC; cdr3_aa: CASSLGGKDGYTF
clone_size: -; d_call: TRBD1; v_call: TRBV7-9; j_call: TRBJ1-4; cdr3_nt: TGTGCCAGCAGCTTATGGGACAGATCTAATGAAAAACTGTTTTTT; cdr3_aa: CASSLWDRSNEKLFF
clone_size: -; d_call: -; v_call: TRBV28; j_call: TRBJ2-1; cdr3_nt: TGTGCCAGCAGTCTCAATGAGCAGTTCTTC; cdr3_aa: CASSLNEQFF
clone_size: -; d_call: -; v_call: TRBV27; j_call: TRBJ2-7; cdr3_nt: TGTGCCAGCAGTGCGGGGAATACCTACGAGCAGTACTTC; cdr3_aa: CASSAGNTYEQYF
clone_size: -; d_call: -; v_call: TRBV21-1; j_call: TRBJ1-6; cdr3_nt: TGTGCCAGCAGCAAACGCAGGGGGTTGCGGAATTCACCCCTCCACTTT; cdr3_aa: CASSKRRGLRNSPLHF
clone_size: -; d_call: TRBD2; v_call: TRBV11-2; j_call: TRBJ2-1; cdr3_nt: TGTGCCAGCAGGCCTACCGGGACTAGCGGGGGCAATGAGCAGTTCTTC; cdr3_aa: CASRPTGTSGGNEQFF
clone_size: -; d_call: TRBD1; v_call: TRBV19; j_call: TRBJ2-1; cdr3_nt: TGTGCCAGTAGTATTAAGGGACAGGGTATGGGGCAGTTCTTC; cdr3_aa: CASSIKGQGMGQFF
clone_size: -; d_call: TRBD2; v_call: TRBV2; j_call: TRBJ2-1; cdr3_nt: TGTGCCAGCAGCGAGCCAACAGAGGGACTAGCGGTATCCTACAATGAGCAGTTCTTC; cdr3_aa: CASSEPTEGLAVSYNEQFF
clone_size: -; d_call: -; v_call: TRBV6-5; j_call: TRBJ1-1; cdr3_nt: TGTGCCAGCAGTTCGACTCCGAACACTGAAGCTTTCTTT; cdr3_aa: CASSSTPNTEAFF
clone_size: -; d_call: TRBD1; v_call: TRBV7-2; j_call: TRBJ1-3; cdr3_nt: TGTGCCAGCAGCGTCGGACAGGGGAGCTCTGGAAACACCATATATTTT; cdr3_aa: CASSVGQGSSGNTIYF
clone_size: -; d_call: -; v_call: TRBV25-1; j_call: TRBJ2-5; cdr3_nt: TGTGCCAGCAGTGAAATAGCGGAACAAGAGACCCAGTACTTC; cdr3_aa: CASSEIAEQETQYF
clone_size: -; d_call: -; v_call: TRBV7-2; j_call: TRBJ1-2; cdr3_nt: TGTGCCAGCCAAACTGGGGAGGTGGAGGGCAGGGTCTATGGCTACACCTTC; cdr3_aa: CASQTGEVEGRVYGYTF
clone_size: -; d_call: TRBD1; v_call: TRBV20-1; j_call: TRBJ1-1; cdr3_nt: TGCAGTGCTAGTGGTGCGGGACAGGGCACCACTGAAGCTTTCTTT; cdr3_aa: CSASGAGQGTTEAFF
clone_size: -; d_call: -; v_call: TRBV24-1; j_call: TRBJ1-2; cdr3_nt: TGTGCCACCAGCGCCCTTTTCGGGGGGAGCTACACCTTC; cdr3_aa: CATSALFGGSYTF
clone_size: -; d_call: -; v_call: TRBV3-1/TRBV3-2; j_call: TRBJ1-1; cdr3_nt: TGTGCCAGCAGCCAAGATGGTCCAGGTCTGAACACTGAAGCTTTCTTT; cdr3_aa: CASSQDGPGLNTEAFF
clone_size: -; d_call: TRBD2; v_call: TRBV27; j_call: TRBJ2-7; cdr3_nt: TGTGCCAGCAGTTCGGGGACTAGGCTCTACGAGCAGTACTTC; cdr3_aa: CASSSGTRLYEQYF
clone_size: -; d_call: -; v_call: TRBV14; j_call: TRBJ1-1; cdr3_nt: TGTGCCAGCAGCCAAGATCTGGGCATGAACACTGAAGCTTTCTTT; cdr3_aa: CASSQDLGMNTEAFF
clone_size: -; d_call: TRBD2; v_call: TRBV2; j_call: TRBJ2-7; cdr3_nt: TGTGCCAGCAGGAACACTGCGGGAGTCGAGCAGTACTTC; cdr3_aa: CASRNTAGVEQYF
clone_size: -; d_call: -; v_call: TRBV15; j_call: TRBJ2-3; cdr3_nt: TGTGCCACCAGCAGAGATCCTGCAGATACGCAGTATTTT; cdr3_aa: CATSRDPADTQYF
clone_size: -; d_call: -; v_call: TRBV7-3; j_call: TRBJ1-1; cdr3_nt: TGTGCCAGCAGCCTGGGACTCCAGAACACTGAAGCTTTCTTT; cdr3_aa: CASSLGLQNTEAFF
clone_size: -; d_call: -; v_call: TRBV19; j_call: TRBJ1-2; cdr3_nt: TGTGCCAGTAGTATAGGATGGGCAGCAGGCTACACCTTC; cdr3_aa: CASSIGWAAGYTF
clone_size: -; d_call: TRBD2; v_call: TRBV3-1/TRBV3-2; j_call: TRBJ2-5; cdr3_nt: TGTGCCAGCAGCCAACTAGCGGGGGGGCAAGAGACCCAGTACTTC; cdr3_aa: CASSQLAGGQETQYF
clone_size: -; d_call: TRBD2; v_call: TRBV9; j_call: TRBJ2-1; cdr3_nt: TGTGCCAGCAGCGCCCCGGGGGGTCAGGAGCAGTTCTTC; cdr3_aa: CASSAPGGQEQFF
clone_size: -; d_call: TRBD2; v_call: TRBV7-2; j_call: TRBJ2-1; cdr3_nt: TGTGCCAGCAGCTTAGTACGGGGGGGGGAAAATGAGCAGTTCTTC; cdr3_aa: CASSLVRGGENEQFF
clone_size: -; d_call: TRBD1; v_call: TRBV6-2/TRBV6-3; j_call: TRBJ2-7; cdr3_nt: TGTGCCAGCAGTAGACCTCGACCGGGACAGGCTTACGAGCAGTACTTC; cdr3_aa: CASSRPRPGQAYEQYF
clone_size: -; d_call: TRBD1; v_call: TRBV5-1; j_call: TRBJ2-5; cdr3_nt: TGCGCCAGCAGCTTGTTTTTGGGACAGGCCCTTCCTGGGGAGACCCAGTACTTC; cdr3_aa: CASSLFLGQALPGETQYF
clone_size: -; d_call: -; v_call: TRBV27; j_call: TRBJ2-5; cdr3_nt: TGTGCCAGCGGGGGCGGATGGACCCAGTACTTC; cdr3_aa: CASGGGWTQYF
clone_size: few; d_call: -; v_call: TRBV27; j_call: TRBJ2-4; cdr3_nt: TGTGCCAGCAGTTTATTTCCGGGACTCTTAAAGAACATTCAGTACTTC; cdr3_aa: CASSLFPGLLKNIQYF
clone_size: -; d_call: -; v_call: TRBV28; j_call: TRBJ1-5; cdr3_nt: TGTGCCAGCAGTTCCCAGGGCGATAGCAATCAGCCCCAGCATTTT; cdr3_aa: CASSSQGDSNQPQHF
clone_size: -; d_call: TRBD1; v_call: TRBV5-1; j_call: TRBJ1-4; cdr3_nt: TGCGCCAGCAGCCCCCCGGGACAGGGGGTTGAAAAACTGTTTTTT; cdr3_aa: CASSPPGQGVEKLFF